The T cell receptor beta chain described here comes from a study of CD8 T cells in ankylosing spondylitis. This clonotype was seen repeatedly, ten times or more. Its matching antigen is unknown. TCRdb reprocessed the 5' RACE reads via MiXCR and lists one record per CDR3 protein. The data show 25,000 to 35,000 distinct CDR3 sequences, 7.2% seen once. Whole-study findings and limits: Ankylosing spondylitis blood appeared to carry a characteristic TCR beta motif of roughly eight highly homologous variants.

Germline CDR1 reads SGHRS; CDR2 reads YFSETQ. CDR3 length: 13 amino acids. Trimming removed 1 base from V and 4 bases from J, with 9 bases in between. The origin of this receptor is a male donor with ankylosing spondylitis or in good health (not recorded which). The chain combines TRBV5-1 with TRBJ2-7, with a weak D call TRBD2 (5 bases). Input material: blood, either unsorted or a sorted T cell fraction (not recorded which). CDR3 protein: CASSLSGNYEQYF. The CDR3 DNA sequence: TGCGCCAGCAGCTTGTCGGGAAATTACGAGCAGTACTTC.